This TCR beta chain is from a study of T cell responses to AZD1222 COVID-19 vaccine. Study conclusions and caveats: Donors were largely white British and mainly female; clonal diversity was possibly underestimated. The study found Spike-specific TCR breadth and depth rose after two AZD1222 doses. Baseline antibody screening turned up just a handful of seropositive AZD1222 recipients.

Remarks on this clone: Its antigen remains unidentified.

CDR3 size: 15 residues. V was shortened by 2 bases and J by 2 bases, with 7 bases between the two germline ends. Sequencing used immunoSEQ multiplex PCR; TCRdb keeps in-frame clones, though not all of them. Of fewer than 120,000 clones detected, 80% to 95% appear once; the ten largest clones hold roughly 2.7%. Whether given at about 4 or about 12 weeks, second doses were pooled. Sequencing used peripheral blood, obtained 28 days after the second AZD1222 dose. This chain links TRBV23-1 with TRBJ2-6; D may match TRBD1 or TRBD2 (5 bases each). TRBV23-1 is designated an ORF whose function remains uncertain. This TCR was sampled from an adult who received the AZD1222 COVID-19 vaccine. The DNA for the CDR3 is TGCGCCAGCAGTCAACGAGGGGCTGGGGCCAACGTCCTGACTTTC. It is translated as CASSQRGAGANVLTF.